This T cell receptor (beta chain) was documented in a study of response to subunit inactivated influenza vaccine. Study conclusions and caveats: Only a handful of new T cells, the authors suggested, are recruited with each seasonal influenza vaccination.

The V and J ends lost 0 bases and 1 base respectively, with 9 bases between them. CDR3 length equals 15 residues. This clonotype was recorded at least ten times. No antigen is known for it. TCRdb used MiXCR to reprocess the RT-PCR reads, holding one entry per CDR3 protein. This sample has 600,000 to 700,000 distinct CDR3 sequences; 13% to 15% occur once, and the top ten carry 6% to 9.5%. Sample: PBMCs from blood, taken 14 days before vaccination. This sequence was found in a man in his forties or fifties who received an inactivated influenza vaccine. This chain connects TRBV12-3 or TRBV12-4 to TRBJ2-5; a possible D gene is TRBD1 (6 bases). The CDR3 sequence is CASSLAGTPQETQYF. The DNA for the CDR3 is TGTGCCAGCAGTTTAGCCGGGACACCCCAAGAGACCCAGTACTTC.